This TCR beta chain comes out of a study of spatial heterogeneity in lung cancer. Overall study context: Samples came from roughly 70 TRACERx patients with untreated early-stage lung cancer. Sequences of the beta chain were consistently detected in greater numbers than alpha-chain sequences. Sequencing of follow-up PBMC samples took place when they were available, at a median of roughly 25 months after resection.

TCRdb re-called the 5' RACE reads through MiXCR, storing one row per CDR3 protein. Here the sample spans around 110,000 distinct CDR3 sequences, approximately 12% being singletons. Time point: blood at routine non-recurrence follow-up after resection. Without sorting, whole RNA was sequenced from tumor, nontumor lung or frozen PBMC. CDR1 is MDHEN and CDR2 is SYDVKM in the germline V gene. CDR3 length equals 12 residues. On this clonotype itself: A read error may account for a junction end that differs from germline.

The sequencing here drew on PBMCs, taken at follow-up. This chain connects TRBV28 to TRBJ2-7, with a weak D call TRBD1 (5 bases). The TCR originated in a male donor with early-stage non-small cell lung cancer. The CDR3 DNA follows: TGTGCCAGCAGTTACCGGCCGGACAAAGTTTCTTTC. It specifies CASSYRPDKVSF.